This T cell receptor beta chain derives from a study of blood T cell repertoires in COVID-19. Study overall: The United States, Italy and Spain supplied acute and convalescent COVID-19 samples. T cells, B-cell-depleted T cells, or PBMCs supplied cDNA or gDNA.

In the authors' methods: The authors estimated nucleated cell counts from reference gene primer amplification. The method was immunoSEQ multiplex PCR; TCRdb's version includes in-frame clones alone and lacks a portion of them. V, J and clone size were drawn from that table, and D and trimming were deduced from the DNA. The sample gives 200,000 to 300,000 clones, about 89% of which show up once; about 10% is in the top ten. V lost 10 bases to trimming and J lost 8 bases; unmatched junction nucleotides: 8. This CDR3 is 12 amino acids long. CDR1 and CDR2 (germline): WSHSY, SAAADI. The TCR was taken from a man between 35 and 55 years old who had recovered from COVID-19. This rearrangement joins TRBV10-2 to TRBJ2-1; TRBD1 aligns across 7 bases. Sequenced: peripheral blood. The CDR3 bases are TGCGCCATTACACAGGGGACGGATGAGCAGTTCTTC. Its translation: CAITQGTDEQFF.